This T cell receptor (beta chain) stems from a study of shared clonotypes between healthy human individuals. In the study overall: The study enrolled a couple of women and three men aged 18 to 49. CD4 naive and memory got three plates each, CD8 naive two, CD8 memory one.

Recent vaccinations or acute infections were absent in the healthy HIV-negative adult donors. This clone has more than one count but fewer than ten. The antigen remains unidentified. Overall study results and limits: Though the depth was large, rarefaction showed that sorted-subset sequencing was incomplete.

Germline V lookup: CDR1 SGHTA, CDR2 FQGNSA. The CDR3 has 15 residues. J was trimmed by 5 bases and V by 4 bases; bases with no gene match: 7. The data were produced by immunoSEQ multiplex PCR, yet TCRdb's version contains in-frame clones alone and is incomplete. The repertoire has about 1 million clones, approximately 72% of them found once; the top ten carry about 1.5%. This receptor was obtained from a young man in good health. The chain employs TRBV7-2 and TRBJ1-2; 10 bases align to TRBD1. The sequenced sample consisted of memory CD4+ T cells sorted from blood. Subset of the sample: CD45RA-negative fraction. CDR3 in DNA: TGTGCCAGCAGCTCCCGGGACAGGGGTAATTATGGCTACACCTTC. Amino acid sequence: CASSSRDRGNYGYTF.